This T cell receptor beta chain is from a study of PD-L1 blockade in urothelial cancer. As for the study in general: Analyzed time points were 3 weeks (second dose) and 6 weeks after therapy began.

Study-wide results and caveats: In blood sampled pretreatment, TCR clonality below the median predicted better survival.

The V gene's germline CDR1 is SEHNR and CDR2 FQNEAQ (reference sequence). The V end was cut by 3 bases, the J end by 1 base, with 17 bases between. This CDR3 contains 17 residues. Sequencing used immunoSEQ multiplex PCR; TCRdb keeps in-frame clones, though not all of them. The table lists 90,000 or so clones, roughly 90% of them singletons. In the case of this clone: What it binds is unknown.

Time point in this sample: pretreatment peripheral blood. Each patient presented with locally advanced or metastatic urothelial carcinoma. Sample contribution per patient ranged from 1 to 8, covering pretreatment and on-treatment. The receptor comes from a man aged 55 to 70 with urothelial cancer. The specimen was PBMCs, collected around atezolizumab (anti-PD-L1) treatment. This chain uses TRBV7-9 with TRBJ2-3; possibly TRBD1 for D (8 bases). The CDR3 loop reads CASSFVGQGGGTDTQYF. CDR3 nucleotides: TGTGCCAGCAGCTTCGTAGGACAGGGAGGGGGCACAGATACGCAGTATTTT.